The present TCR beta chain was sequenced within a study of blood T cell repertoires in COVID-19. This CDR3 region has 13 residues. From germline, CDR1 is GTSNPN and CDR2 SVGIG (reference sequence). V lost 0 bases and J lost 5, with 8 bases in between. Cohorts were determined from participant-reported clinical history. In the original analysis: Amplification of reference gene primers provided the estimated nucleated cell counts. Some clones are missing from TCRdb's copy, which holds only in-frame ones; the method was immunoSEQ multiplex PCR. From that table come the V and J calls and clone size; the DNA was used to work out D and trimming. This table holds about 280,000 clones, approximately 78% found once.

This chain joins TRBV30 and TRBJ1-5; no clear D. Sequencing was done on a sample of PBMCs or T cells enriched from blood (not recorded which). This clonotype was sampled from a man aged 35-49 years who had been exposed to COVID-19. The CDR3 DNA follows: TGTGCCTGGAGTGTAGATCGGTATCAGCCCCAGCATTTT. This encodes CAWSVDRYQPQHF.